The next 32 T cell receptor beta chains were all read from a single sample in a study of blood T cell repertoires in COVID-19. Clones were sequenced by immunoSEQ multiplex PCR, and TCRdb holds only the in-frame ones, with some missing. The data show around 370,000 clones, roughly 91% seen once. Specimen: PBMCs or T cells enriched from blood (not recorded which). The receptors originated from a woman younger than 30 who had recovered from COVID-19.

This clone appeared a single time. The rearrangement joins TRBV5-5 to TRBJ1-5; 9 bases are a match to TRBD1. Unmatched junction bases numbered 11, after V lost 0 bases and J lost 7 bases. Germline V CDR1 and CDR2: SGHKS, YYEKEE (reference sequence). This CDR3 is built from 17 residues. CDR3 DNA sequence: TGTGCCAGCAGCTTGGCTAAACCCGGGACAGGGAGGCAGCCCCAGCATTTT. Its translation: CASSLAKPGTGRQPQHF.

CDR3 protein: CASSLISVTRTEAFF. CDR3 nucleotides: TGCGCCAGCAGCTTGATTTCGGTTACCCGGACTGAAGCTTTCTTT. V usage is TRBV5-1 and J usage is TRBJ1-1, with D hard to call. The V end lost 1 base, the J end lost 5 bases, and 15 bases lay between the germline ends. Per the germline V gene, CDR1 is SGHRS and CDR2 is YFSETQ. The CDR3 runs to 15 residues.

On this clone itself: Other DNA sequences in the same sample also yield this CDR3. The chain employs TRBV27 and TRBJ2-7, with 10 bases that match TRBD1. This CDR3 comprises 14 residues. CDR1 and CDR2 (germline): MNHEY, SMNVEV (reference sequence). The V gene end was trimmed by 5 bases and the J gene end by 3 bases; junction bases not matched to a gene: 4. The chain's CDR3 is CASSLRDRGYEQYF. The CDR3 DNA is TGTGCCAGCAGTCTCCGGGACAGGGGCTACGAGCAGTACTTC.

The chain joins TRBV10-1 to TRBJ2-5, with TRBD1 matching over 11 bases. The V segment lost 3 bases and the J segment 1 base; nucleotides outside the gene matches: 1. The CDR3 is 15 amino acids. CDR1 and CDR2 from the germline V gene are WNHNN and SYGVQD (reference sequence). CDR3: CASSDGQGAQETQYF. The CDR3 region has the DNA TGCGCCAGCAGTGATGGACAGGGGGCCCAAGAGACCCAGTACTTC.

This clone has only one observation. The V gene is TRBV2, the J gene TRBJ2-1, with 7 bases identical to TRBD2. The CDR3 runs 14 residues. V gave up 7 bases and J gave up 6 bases; unmatched junction bases: 9. Germline loops: CDR1 SNHLY, CDR2 FYNNEI. DNA for the CDR3: TGTGCCAGCACCCTGAAGGGAGGGCTCAATGAGCAGTTCTTC. As protein: CASTLKGGLNEQFF.

The chain has TRBV3-1 (or the pseudogene TRBV3-2) and TRBJ2-7; TRBD1 agrees at 7 bases. The germline gives CDR1 LGHDT, CDR2 YNNKEL (reference sequence). Losses at the gene ends were 4 bases for V and 6 bases for J; bases not matched to a gene: 6. This CDR3 is built from 13 residues. The CDR3 coding sequence is TGTGCCAGCAGCCTGCGGACAGGTGGCGAGCAGTACTTC. Translating it yields CASSLRTGGEQYF.

V gene TRBV6-1 combines with J gene TRBJ2-3, with D maybe TRBD2 (6 bases). The CDR3 covers 17 residues. From germline, CDR1 is MNHNS and CDR2 SASEGT. Deletions cut 2 bases from V and 9 bases from J, with 24 bases between. The CDR3 region is CASSERESGREYFTQYF. The CDR3 nucleotides read TGTGCCAGCAGTGAAAGGGAGAGCGGGCGAGAGTACTTCACGCAGTATTTT.

This clone was observed a single time. The genes are TRBV11-2 and TRBJ1-4, with TRBD1 matching 10 bases. Germline CDR1 reads SGHAT; CDR2 reads FQNNGV. The ends lost 0 bases at V and 8 bases at J; junction bases unmatched: 6. This CDR3 contains 16 residues. The CDR3 bases are TGTGCCAGCAGCTTAGAAGGGACAGGGGAAGGCGAAAAACTGTTTTTT. It is translated as CASSLEGTGEGEKLFF.

The table lists this clone with a few counts. The chain couples TRBV27 to TRBJ1-5; D may be TRBD1 (6 bases). Germline-derived CDR1 and CDR2 are MNHEY and SMNVEV (reference sequence). The CDR3 has 14 amino acids. Trimming removed 6 bases at V and 4 bases at J, with 13 bases between. The CDR3 DNA reads as TGTGCCAGCAGACCCACAGGGAGAAATCAGCCCCAGCATTTT. It encodes CASRPTGRNQPQHF.

V is TRBV7-8 and J is TRBJ1-2; D is undetermined. Germline-derived CDR1 and CDR2 are SGHVS and FQNEAQ. This CDR3 is built from 14 residues. V dropped 1 base and J dropped 0 bases, with 6 bases sitting between them. The CDR3 DNA sequence: TGTGCCAGCAGCTTAGACAGCCCTAACTATGGCTACACCTTC. Residues: CASSLDSPNYGYTF.

The J gene is TRBJ1-1, the V gene TRBV4-1; D gene unclear. Germline CDR1 reads MGHRA; CDR2 reads YSYEKL. V was shortened by 0 bases and J by 0 bases, with 11 bases between the two germline ends. This CDR3 is built from 16 residues. This chain's CDR3 is CASSQDPPVLNTEAFF. The DNA of the CDR3 is TGCGCCAGCAGCCAAGATCCGCCGGTATTGAACACTGAAGCTTTCTTT.

The genes are TRBV15 and TRBJ2-2; D unclear. The V end lost 0 bases, the J end lost 2 bases, and 10 bases lay between the germline ends. CDR1 LNHNV and CDR2 YYDKDF come from the germline V gene (reference sequence). The CDR3 is 16 residues long. The DNA of the CDR3 is TGTGCCACCAGCAGAGATCGAACAGCAAACACCGGGGAGCTGTTTTTT. This sequence encodes CATSRDRTANTGELFF.

The chain employs TRBV4-3 and TRBJ2-7; D is perhaps TRBD2 (5 bases). The germline V gene encodes CDR1 LGHNA and CDR2 YSLEER. The CDR3 contains 14 residues. Trimming removed 0 bases at V and 3 bases at J, with 9 bases between. For the CDR3, the DNA is TGCGCCAGCAGCCAAGATCGGGGATTCTACGAGCAGTACTTC. It specifies CASSQDRGFYEQYF.

The genes are TRBV7-9 and TRBJ2-1; 10 positions match TRBD1. Germline CDR1 and CDR2: SEHNR and FQNEAQ (reference sequence). Trimming took 5 bases from V and 7 from J; bases not matched to a gene: 11. This CDR3 has 16 amino acids. CDR3: CASSASGTGERNEQFF. The CDR3 DNA is TGTGCCAGCAGCGCGAGTGGGACAGGGGAGAGGAATGAGCAGTTCTTC.

The chain has TRBV5-4 and TRBJ2-7; D is possibly TRBD2 (5 bases). Looked up from germline, CDR1 is SGHNT and CDR2 is YYREEE (reference sequence). The V and J ends lost 3 bases and 3 bases respectively, with 13 bases between them. The CDR3 totals 14 residues. The DNA of the CDR3 is TGTGCCAGCAGCTCGAGACGGGATAGCTACGAGCAGTACTTC. The encoded protein is CASSSRRDSYEQYF.

Only one count was recorded for this clone. This rearrangement joins TRBV19 to TRBJ1-2; no clear D. Between the trimmed V and J ends, which lost 7 bases and 8 bases, there was a span of 23 bases. CDR1 and CDR2 from the germline V gene are LNHDA and SQIVND (reference sequence). This CDR3 has 15 residues. Here the CDR3 DNA reads TGTGCCAGTAAGGGTTACAACGGAGGGCCGCGGGGCTACACCTTC. Encoded protein: CASKGYNGGPRGYTF.

This clone was observed a few times. The chain couples TRBV6-2 or TRBV6-3 to TRBJ1-3; no reliable D call. The CDR3 runs to 14 residues. Between the trimmed V and J ends, which lost 6 bases and 0 bases, there was a span of 9 bases. Germline V gene sequence: CDR1 MNHEY, CDR2 SVGEGT. CDR3 DNA sequence: TGTGCCAGCAGGTACATAGACTCTGGAAACACCATATATTTT. It translates to CASRYIDSGNTIYF.

V and J are TRBV5-8 and TRBJ1-1, with D tentatively TRBD1 (6 bases). The CDR3 totals 14 residues. Germline CDR1 SGHTS, CDR2 YDEGEE. The V and J ends lost 0 bases and 11 bases respectively, with 17 bases between them. The CDR3 protein is CASSLAGDWMYAFF. The DNA of the CDR3 is TGTGCCAGCAGCTTGGCAGGGGATTGGATGTATGCTTTCTTT.

V usage is TRBV10-3 and J usage is TRBJ1-6; 7 bases are shared with TRBD1. CDR1 is ENHRY, CDR2 SYGVKD, per germline. The trim removed 6 bases at V and 9 bases at J, leaving 8 bases unmatched. This CDR3 is built from 14 residues. The CDR3 region is CAISERDSPSPLHF. In DNA form, the CDR3 reads TGTGCCATCAGCGAGCGGGACAGCCCTTCACCCCTCCACTTT.

J is TRBJ1-1 and V is TRBV3-1 (or the pseudogene TRBV3-2), with unresolved D. V lost 3 bases to trimming and J lost 2 bases, with 7 bases between them. This CDR3 region has 13 residues. The germline CDR1 and CDR2 sequences are LGHDT and YNNKEL (reference sequence). In nucleotides, the CDR3 is TGTGCCAGCAGCCATGGACTCAACACTGAAGCTTTCTTT. This sequence encodes CASSHGLNTEAFF.

The chain employs TRBV6-2 or TRBV6-3 and TRBJ2-7, with 7 bases identical to TRBD1. There are 15 residues in the CDR3. Trimming removed 4 bases from V and 5 bases from J; junction bases left unmatched: 11. CDR1 is MNHEY, CDR2 SVGEGT, per germline. CDR3: CASSSRTGNVDEQYF. The DNA of the CDR3 is TGTGCCAGCAGTTCTCGGACAGGCAACGTAGACGAGCAGTACTTC.

This clone was detected only once. Other DNA variants within this sample encode the same CDR3. The J gene is TRBJ1-1, the V gene TRBV3-1 (or the pseudogene TRBV3-2), with 9 nucleotides matching TRBD1. Germline-derived CDR1 and CDR2 are LGHDT and YNNKEL (reference sequence). J lost 3 bases, V lost 3 bases, and 2 bases had no gene match. The CDR3 totals 14 residues. CDR3 DNA: TGTGCCAGCAGCCAGGGACAGGGTTACACTGAAGCTTTCTTT. Translating it yields CASSQGQGYTEAFF.

This clone was found once. The chain joins TRBV19 to TRBJ1-2, with 7 nucleotides matching TRBD1. Germline V gene sequence: CDR1 LNHDA, CDR2 SQIVND (reference sequence). The V and J ends lost 5 bases and 8 bases, in that order; junction bases with no gene match: 17. The CDR3 is 16 amino acids. The CDR3 region is CASSVPRKGTVSGYTF. The CDR3 DNA is TGTGCCAGTAGTGTTCCCCGTAAAGGGACAGTATCAGGCTACACCTTC.

The rearrangement links TRBV4-3 to TRBJ2-2, with D tentatively TRBD1 (5 bases). Between the trimmed V and J ends, which lost 0 bases and 6 bases, there was a span of 17 bases. This CDR3 has 17 residues. CDR1 LGHNA and CDR2 YSLEER come from the germline V gene. Written as DNA, the CDR3 is TGCGCCAGCAGCCAAGAATGGCAGGGTAGTTTGTCCGGGGAGCTGTTTTTT. Amino acid sequence: CASSQEWQGSLSGELFF.

The table lists this clone with a few counts. The rearrangement uses TRBV19 and TRBJ1-2; D perhaps matches TRBD1 (6 bases). The V gene lost 7 bases and the J gene lost 3 bases, with 18 bases spanning the gap. Germline V gene lookup returns CDR1 LNHDA and CDR2 SQIVND (reference sequence). The CDR3 is made up of 15 amino acids. This chain's CDR3 is CASIQAGATDYGYTF. DNA for the CDR3: TGTGCCAGTATCCAAGCAGGGGCGACAGACTATGGCTACACCTTC.

About this clone: Germline and junction disagree at one end, which may indicate a read error. The V gene is TRBV24-1, the J gene TRBJ2-1; 7 nucleotides agree with TRBD1. The CDR3 length is 16 residues. The V gene's germline CDR1 is KGHDR and CDR2 SFDVKD. DNA of the CDR3: TGTGCCACCAGTGATCCTCAGGGGGAAACCTACAATGGGCAGTTCTTC. It is translated as CATSDPQGETYNGQFF.

The chain has TRBV9 and TRBJ1-2; D is ambiguous. Trimming cost V 0 bases and J 2 bases, with 11 bases left between them. This CDR3 is built from 15 residues. Germline assignment: CDR1 SGDLS and CDR2 YYNGEE. The CDR3, as DNA: TGTGCCAGCAGCGTAGGACCCACGCGGAACTATGGCTACACCTTC. It codes for CASSVGPTRNYGYTF.

The genes are TRBV5-6 and TRBJ2-3; D gene ambiguous. Germline values: CDR1 SGHDT, CDR2 YYEEEE. This CDR3 contains 14 residues. Trimming removed 6 bases from V and 5 bases from J, with 16 bases in between. CDR3 DNA: TGTGCCAGCATGCTCGCCGAACTTGTAGATACGCAGTATTTT. This sequence encodes CASMLAELVDTQYF.

The V gene is TRBV11-1, the J gene TRBJ1-1; 9 bases agree with TRBD1. The CDR3 has 15 amino acids. The V gene end was trimmed by 7 bases and the J gene end by 1 base; junction bases not matched to a gene: 7. CDR1 and CDR2 (germline): SGHAT, FQDESV (reference sequence). Here the CDR3 reads CASKPEQGANTEAFF. CDR3 sequence (DNA): TGTGCCAGCAAACCGGAACAGGGGGCGAACACTGAAGCTTTCTTT.

The chain combines TRBV30 with TRBJ2-4; 9 bases are a match to TRBD1. The length of the CDR3 is 14 residues. V gave up 1 base and J gave up 6 bases; unmatched junction bases: 4. CDR1 and CDR2 from the germline V gene are GTSNPN and SVGIG (reference sequence). The CDR3, as DNA: TGTGCCTGGAGTGGGGGACAGGGAATAAACATTCAGTACTTC. This codes for CAWSGGQGINIQYF.

The V and J genes are TRBV7-9 and TRBJ1-2, with unresolved D. Trimming took 5 bases from V and 1 from J, leaving 14 bases between them. Germline V gives CDR1 SEHNR, CDR2 FQNEAQ (reference sequence). The CDR3 is 15 amino acids. The CDR3 coding sequence is TGTGCCAGCAGCCTTGTAGTAGCCTTTAACTATGGCTACACCTTC. Protein product: CASSLVVAFNYGYTF.

This chain links TRBV6-2 or TRBV6-3 with TRBJ2-3; D ambiguous. This CDR3 region has 14 residues. V lost 0 bases and J 5 bases, leaving 9 bases between the germline ends. Per the germline V gene, CDR1 is MNHEY and CDR2 is SVGEGT. CDR3 region: CASSYSKRIDTQYF. For the CDR3, the DNA is TGTGCCAGCAGTTACTCGAAGAGGATAGATACGCAGTATTTT.